These 11 T cell receptor beta chains were sequenced from one sample in a study of shared T cell receptors in the human thymus. Assay: immunoSEQ multiplex PCR; the TCRdb copy retains only in-frame clones and omits some. The sample carries roughly 700,000 clones, around 89% recorded once. These data also formed part of another study, on human thymus T cells.

The sample comprised thymocytes. The receptors stem from a boy in the first two years of life with a congenital heart defect.

V usage is TRBV7-2 and J usage is TRBJ2-7; no clear D gene. The CDR3 loop spans 16 amino acids. The germline gives CDR1 SGHTA, CDR2 FQGNSA. Trimming left V 2 bases short and J 3 bases short, with 17 bases between. CDR3 region: CASSLSRWPAIYEQYF. For the CDR3, the DNA is TGTGCCAGCAGCTTATCGAGGTGGCCAGCTATCTACGAGCAGTACTTC.

This clone was observed a single time. The chain carries TRBV4-1 and TRBJ2-3; TRBD2 matches at 11 bases. The junction had 12 bases not matched to a gene; V was cut back by 1 base and J by 0 bases. The CDR3 sequence is 20 residues long. Germline CDR1 MGHRA, CDR2 YSYEKL. The CDR3 sequence is CASSQGIRGTSGPSTDTQYF. CDR3 nucleotide sequence: TGCGCCAGCAGCCAAGGAATCCGGGGGACTAGCGGCCCCAGCACAGATACGCAGTATTTT.

The rearrangement uses TRBV11-2 and TRBJ2-7, with 13 positions matching TRBD2. V gave up 0 bases and J gave up 4 bases; unmatched junction bases: 3. CDR3 length: 16 amino acids. Per the germline V gene, CDR1 is SGHAT and CDR2 is FQNNGV. CDR3 amino acids: CASSLDRTSGSYEQYF. The CDR3 DNA sequence: TGTGCCAGCAGCTTAGATCGGACTAGCGGGAGTTACGAGCAGTACTTC.

DNA for the CDR3: TGTGCCAGCGGTTCGGGGAGTACCTACGAGCAGTACTTC. Protein sequence: CASGSGSTYEQYF. This chain joins TRBV11-2 and TRBJ2-7; TRBD2 might be the D (5 bases). Trimming left V 8 bases short and J 2 bases short, with 13 bases between. The CDR3 is 13 residues long. CDR1 SGHAT and CDR2 FQNNGV come from the germline V gene.

The chain has TRBV27 and TRBJ2-3, with TRBD2 matching over 9 bases. V lost 10 bases and J lost 2; bases outside the gene matches: 7. This CDR3 is 14 amino acids long. CDR1 is MNHEY, CDR2 SMNVEV, per germline (reference sequence). In DNA, the CDR3 is TGTGCCACGGTAGCGGGAGAAGCCACAGATACGCAGTATTTT. Protein product: CATVAGEATDTQYF.

V is TRBV7-2 and J is TRBJ1-5; 7 bases are shared with TRBD1. Germline assignment: CDR1 SGHTA and CDR2 FQGNSA. CDR3 length: 15 residues. J was trimmed by 2 bases and V by 5 bases; bases with no gene match: 6. The chain's CDR3 is CASSRRQGGNQPQHF. DNA of the CDR3: TGTGCCAGCAGCCGGCGGCAGGGGGGCAATCAGCCCCAGCATTTT.

This chain joins TRBV7-2 and TRBJ2-3; the match to TRBD2 covers 11 bases. Germline values: CDR1 SGHTA, CDR2 FQGNSA. V trimming: 2 bases; J trimming: 4 bases; junction bases outside the gene matches: 8. There are 17 residues in the CDR3. The CDR3 DNA follows: TGTGCCAGCAGCTTAACCCGGACTAGCGGGTCACCAGATACGCAGTATTTT. It translates to CASSLTRTSGSPDTQYF.

The J gene is TRBJ1-2, the V gene TRBV19; perhaps TRBD1 as D (5 bases). The CDR3 covers 13 residues. Germline V CDR1 and CDR2: LNHDA, SQIVND (reference sequence). The V end was cut by 7 bases, the J end by 6 bases, with 15 bases between. The CDR3 sequence is CASTKGRVHGYTF. The CDR3 coding sequence is TGTGCCAGTACCAAGGGGAGGGTCCATGGCTACACCTTC.

V is TRBV4-3 and J is TRBJ2-3; 7 bases agree with TRBD2. V shed 1 base and J 2 bases; nucleotides not matched to a gene: 12. Germline-derived CDR1 and CDR2 are LGHNA and YSLEER. The CDR3 is 18 residues long. DNA for the CDR3: TGCGCCAGCAGCCAAGGGTCCCTAGCGGAGGCCTCCACAGATACGCAGTATTTT. Amino acid sequence: CASSQGSLAEASTDTQYF.

This chain connects TRBV5-1 to TRBJ2-7; 11 nucleotides line up with TRBD1. With 7 bases clipped from V and 2 bases from J, the junction kept 8 bases outside the gene matches. Germline loops: CDR1 SGHRS, CDR2 YFSETQ. This CDR3 has 15 residues. Here the CDR3 reads CASLLPGQGAYEQYF. In nucleotides, the CDR3 is TGCGCCAGCCTGTTACCGGGACAGGGGGCCTACGAGCAGTACTTC. The whole variable domain, remainder taken from reference TRBV5-1 and TRBJ2-7, is KAGVTQTPRYLIKTRGQQVTLSCSPISGHRSVSWYQQTPGQGLQFLFEYFSETQRNKGNFPGRFSGRQFSNSRSEMNVSTLELGDSALYLCASLLPGQGAYEQYFGPGTRLTVT.

The V gene is TRBV6-5, the J gene TRBJ2-3; TRBD2 is a possible D gene (6 bases). The germline V gene has CDR1 MNHEY and CDR2 SVGAGI. V was trimmed by 2 bases and J by 0 bases, leaving 9 bases between them. The CDR3 is 15 residues long. The CDR3 loop is CASSYRSGSTDTQYF. The DNA for the CDR3 is TGTGCCAGCAGTTACCGCAGCGGGAGCACAGATACGCAGTATTTT.